The next 31 T cell receptor beta chains were all read from a single sample in a study of cytomegalovirus exposure and HLA in healthy donors. Vbeta (60) and Jbeta (13) primers were used in the PCR. The method was immunoSEQ multiplex PCR; TCRdb's version includes in-frame clones alone and lacks a portion of them. The table records roughly 130,000 clones, 73% of them present only once. The sequenced material came from PBMCs. All receptors derive from a woman in her thirties or forties in good health and CMV-seronegative.

This chain uses TRBV18 with TRBJ1-1; 7 bases agree with TRBD1. CDR3 length equals 15 residues. The V gene's germline CDR1 is KGHSH and CDR2 LQKENI. Losses at the gene ends were 1 base for V and 4 bases for J; bases not matched to a gene: 6. The CDR3 region is CASSPQGAKVTEAFF. For the CDR3, the DNA is TGTGCCAGCTCACCACAGGGGGCTAAGGTCACTGAAGCTTTCTTT.

The chain has TRBV2 and TRBJ2-5, with 13 positions matching TRBD2. V shed 7 bases and J 5 bases; nucleotides not matched to a gene: 10. This CDR3 contains 16 residues. CDR1 is SNHLY, CDR2 FYNNEI, per germline. The CDR3 bases are TGTGCCAGCACCTCACTAGCGGGGGGGCCTGGGGAGACCCAGTACTTC. It translates to CASTSLAGGPGETQYF.

The V and J genes are TRBV6-5 and TRBJ2-7; TRBD1 agrees at 7 bases. Germline V CDR1 and CDR2: MNHEY, SVGAGI. This CDR3 has 16 residues. V trimming: 2 bases; J trimming: 0 bases; junction bases outside the gene matches: 7. The CDR3 is CASSYLTGSLSYEQYF. The CDR3 DNA reads as TGTGCCAGCAGTTACCTGACAGGGTCCCTCTCCTACGAGCAGTACTTC.

The chain is built from TRBV7-2 and TRBJ2-3, with D possibly TRBD1 on 6 matching bases. The CDR3 is made up of 14 amino acids. Trimming left V 3 bases short and J 4 bases short, with 11 bases between. Germline lookup yields CDR1 SGHTA and CDR2 FQGNSA. CDR3 bases: TGTGCCAGCAGCTTGGGGGCCATTTCAGATACGCAGTATTTT. Translated: CASSLGAISDTQYF.

The J gene is TRBJ2-1, the V gene TRBV4-2; 9 nucleotides match TRBD1. The CDR3 has 16 residues. CDR1 is LGHNA and CDR2 is YNFKEQ in the germline V gene. The junction had 1 base not matched to a gene; V was cut back by 1 base and J by 0 bases. The CDR3: CASSQGDRASYNEQFF. DNA for the CDR3: TGTGCCAGCAGCCAAGGGGACAGGGCCTCCTACAATGAGCAGTTCTTC.

This clone has just a few counts. The chain links TRBV2 to TRBJ1-3; 9 positions agree with TRBD1. The CDR3 is 16 residues long. V was pared by 3 bases and J by 0 bases, with 3 bases of the junction left unmatched. CDR1 and CDR2 from the germline V gene are SNHLY and FYNNEI. CDR3 region: CASSEGTGNSGNTIYF. The CDR3 nucleotides read TGTGCCAGCAGTGAGGGGACAGGGAACTCTGGAAACACCATATATTTT.

The V call is TRBV7-9, the J call TRBJ2-1; 10 bases are shared with TRBD2. The CDR3 has 16 amino acids. Germline V gene sequence: CDR1 SEHNR, CDR2 FQNEAQ (reference sequence). With V trimmed by 3 bases and J by 5 bases, 7 bases remained unmatched. CDR3 bases: TGTGCCAGCAGCTTTAAGCGGGGGGGCAGTGACAATGAGCAGTTCTTC. Protein product: CASSFKRGGSDNEQFF.

The chain joins TRBV5-1 to TRBJ2-7; 7 nucleotides align to TRBD2. V lost 4 bases and J lost 0; bases outside the gene matches: 7. Germline-derived CDR1 and CDR2 are SGHRS and YFSETQ. The CDR3 has 15 amino acids. In DNA form, the CDR3 reads TGCGCCAGCAGCCCGGGGGGTAGCGGCTCCTACGAGCAGTACTTC. Translating gives CASSPGGSGSYEQYF. The variable domain in full, completed from reference TRBV5-1 and TRBJ2-7, reads KAGVTQTPRYLIKTRGQQVTLSCSPISGHRSVSWYQQTPGQGLQFLFEYFSETQRNKGNFPGRFSGRQFSNSRSEMNVSTLELGDSALYLCASSPGGSGSYEQYFGPGTRLTVT.

The chain combines TRBV11-2 with TRBJ2-7; D is uncertain. The ends were cut back, 3 bases at V and 0 bases at J, with 3 bases in the middle. The CDR3 extends over 12 amino acids. Germline V CDR1 and CDR2: SGHAT, FQNNGV. CDR3 amino acids: CASSFSSYEQYF. In DNA form, the CDR3 reads TGTGCCAGCAGCTTCAGCTCCTACGAGCAGTACTTC.

Of note for this clone: This sample also contains other DNA sequences that code for the same CDR3. The chain carries TRBV7-9 and TRBJ2-7; a weak D match, TRBD2 (5 bases). The CDR3 has 13 amino acids. Looked up from germline, CDR1 is SEHNR and CDR2 is FQNEAQ (reference sequence). Trimming removed 5 bases at V and 4 bases at J, with 12 bases between. CDR3 amino acids: CASSPRTSYEQYF. CDR3 nucleotides: TGTGCCAGCAGCCCCCGGACTTCTTACGAGCAGTACTTC.

The CDR3 DNA follows: TGTGCCAGCTCTCTGGGGGGGGCTTCAGATACGCAGTATTTT. The encoded protein is CASSLGGASDTQYF. The chain links TRBV7-8 to TRBJ2-3; a weak D match, TRBD2 (7 bases). Germline CDR1 is SGHVS and CDR2 is FQNEAQ. CDR3 length equals 14 residues. Deletions cut 8 bases from V and 4 bases from J, with 16 bases between.

This clone turned up a few times. The chain has TRBV7-3 and TRBJ2-7, with D perhaps matching TRBD2 (5 bases). Per the germline V gene, CDR1 is SGHTA and CDR2 is FQGTGA. The CDR3 has 11 residues. V gave up 4 bases and J gave up 9 bases, with 10 bases separating them. CDR3 bases: TGTGCCAGCAGCTCCGGGGTGTCGCAGTACTTC. Translated: CASSSGVSQYF.

The chain links TRBV10-3 to TRBJ1-1; a possible D gene is TRBD1 (6 bases). The germline CDR1 and CDR2 sequences are ENHRY and SYGVKD. CDR3 length: 13 amino acids. V lost 10 bases and J 1 base, leaving 13 bases between the germline ends. This CDR3 is CATVQGQNTEAFF. CDR3 bases: TGTGCCACCGTACAGGGTCAGAACACTGAAGCTTTCTTT.

The CDR3 DNA reads TGTGCCACCAGCAGAGGCGGGGGGGCCATCAATACGCAGTATTTT. It encodes CATSRGGGAINTQYF. The chain recombines TRBV15 with TRBJ2-3; 9 bases fit TRBD2. The CDR3 has 15 amino acids. V lost 1 base and J lost 7; bases outside the gene matches: 6. Germline V gene lookup returns CDR1 LNHNV and CDR2 YYDKDF (reference sequence).

This clone was detected only a few times. The V gene is TRBV27, the J gene TRBJ1-1; no reliable D call. This CDR3 has 13 residues. V lost 2 bases and J lost 1, with 5 bases in between. The germline V gene has CDR1 MNHEY and CDR2 SMNVEV (reference sequence). The CDR3 protein is CASSLGGNTEAFF. Written as DNA, the CDR3 is TGTGCCAGCAGTTTAGGAGGGAACACTGAAGCTTTCTTT.

The V and J genes are TRBV28 and TRBJ1-2, with D unclear. There are 13 residues in the CDR3. The V end was cut by 6 bases, the J end by 5 bases, with 13 bases between. The germline CDR1 and CDR2 sequences are MDHEN and SYDVKM. CDR3 nucleotide sequence: TGTGCCAGCAGCATTGGGAGAGTGTATGGCTACACCTTC. This sequence encodes CASSIGRVYGYTF.

The chain carries TRBV28 and TRBJ2-1; TRBD1 might be the D (6 bases). This CDR3 has 15 amino acids. CDR1 is MDHEN, CDR2 SYDVKM, per germline. V lost 6 bases to trimming and J lost 2 bases, with 14 bases between them. The CDR3 region is CASRLPGATYNEQFF. As DNA, the CDR3 is TGTGCCAGCAGACTCCCAGGGGCTACCTACAATGAGCAGTTCTTC.

This clone was counted only a few times. The CDR3 loop reads CASSEVSGHNGYTF. DNA of the CDR3: TGTGCCAGCAGTGAAGTATCAGGACATAATGGCTACACCTTC. This rearrangement joins TRBV6-1 to TRBJ1-2; perhaps TRBD1 as D (5 bases). Trimming took 1 base from V and 6 from J, leaving 12 bases between them. The CDR3 has 14 amino acids. CDR1 is MNHNS and CDR2 is SASEGT in the germline V gene.

The chain joins TRBV10-3 to TRBJ2-3; 8 nucleotides agree with TRBD2. This CDR3 region has 17 residues. The germline V gene has CDR1 ENHRY and CDR2 SYGVKD. J was trimmed by 3 bases and V by 3 bases; bases with no gene match: 11. CDR3 residues: CAISDLRGDLMTDTQYF. The DNA for the CDR3 is TGTGCCATCAGTGATCTGCGGGGGGATCTTATGACAGATACGCAGTATTTT.

This clone was detected only a few times. The V call is TRBV2, the J call TRBJ1-2; 9 bases match TRBD1. There are 14 residues in the CDR3. CDR1 and CDR2 (germline): SNHLY, FYNNEI. J lost 8 bases, V lost 6 bases, and 10 bases had no gene match. The CDR3 bases are TGTGCCAGCAGGTCTACAGGGGGCAAGGGAGGCTACACCTTC. This encodes CASRSTGGKGGYTF.

The V gene is TRBV5-1, the J gene TRBJ2-3; 11 bases match TRBD1. The CDR3 consists of 15 residues. From germline, CDR1 is SGHRS and CDR2 YFSETQ. After removal of 4 bases from V and 5 bases from J, the junction contained 6 bases not matched to a gene. DNA for the CDR3: TGCGCCAGCAGCGATCACGGGACAGGGGGAGATACGCAGTATTTT. The encoded protein is CASSDHGTGGDTQYF.

The chain employs TRBV11-1 and TRBJ1-1; TRBD1 might be the D (6 bases). The V gene lost 1 base and the J gene lost 9 bases, with 12 bases spanning the gap. Germline values: CDR1 SGHAT, CDR2 FQDESV (reference sequence). This CDR3 is 13 amino acids long. This CDR3 is CASSLGAGVQAFF. The CDR3 nucleotides are TGTGCCAGCAGCTTAGGTGCAGGGGTTCAAGCTTTCTTT.

V is TRBV7-2 and J is TRBJ2-7, with no clear D. Germline V gene lookup returns CDR1 SGHTA and CDR2 FQGNSA. The V end was cut by 8 bases, the J end by 4 bases, with 15 bases between. The CDR3 consists of 13 residues. CDR3 DNA sequence: TGTGCCAGCGCGATTGCGGTCAGATACGAGCAGTACGTC. Translating it yields CASAIAVRYEQYV.

The chain recombines TRBV4-1 with TRBJ2-7; the match to TRBD2 covers 9 bases. After removal of 1 base from V and 6 bases from J, the junction contained 4 bases not matched to a gene. The V gene's germline CDR1 is MGHRA and CDR2 YSYEKL. The CDR3 has 14 amino acids. CDR3 sequence: CASSQVAGVGEQYV. CDR3 nucleotide sequence: TGCGCCAGCAGCCAAGTAGCGGGGGTGGGCGAGCAGTACGTC.

The chain combines TRBV5-1 with TRBJ2-4, with a tentative D call TRBD1 (5 bases). Trimming removed 2 bases at V and 4 bases at J, with 16 bases between. The CDR3 extends over 16 amino acids. The germline gives CDR1 SGHRS, CDR2 YFSETQ. The CDR3 reads CASSLILGDPKNIQYF. In DNA form, the CDR3 reads TGCGCCAGCAGCTTAATTTTAGGGGATCCTAAAAACATTCAGTACTTC.

The CDR3 sequence: CASSSTDSTDTQYF. DNA for the CDR3: TGTGCCAGCAGCTCCACCGACTCCACAGATACGCAGTATTTT. The rearrangement uses TRBV7-9 and TRBJ2-3; unclear D gene. Germline CDR1 SEHNR, CDR2 FQNEAQ (reference sequence). The ends were cut back, 4 bases at V and 2 bases at J, with 10 bases in the middle. The CDR3 covers 14 residues.

The chain employs TRBV5-8 and TRBJ1-1, with 8 bases aligning to TRBD1. CDR1 and CDR2 from the germline V gene are SGHTS and YDEGEE. The CDR3 consists of 12 residues. The V segment lost 4 bases and the J segment 10 bases; nucleotides outside the gene matches: 6. Here the CDR3 reads CASSVYRGGAFF. DNA of the CDR3: TGTGCCAGCAGCGTTTACAGGGGGGGAGCTTTCTTT.

The gene calls are TRBV6-1 and TRBJ2-7; the D gene is possibly TRBD1 (5 bases). The CDR3 is made up of 13 amino acids. Trimming shortened V by 5 bases and J by 4 bases, and 12 bases separated the two germline ends. The germline V gene encodes CDR1 MNHNS and CDR2 SASEGT. As DNA, the CDR3 is TGTGCCAGCAGTCGTGGGGCTTGGTACGAGCAGTACGTC. This encodes CASSRGAWYEQYV.

The rearrangement joins TRBV6-1 to TRBJ1-5, with 10 bases aligning to TRBD1. The CDR3 runs 15 residues. Germline CDR1 is MNHNS and CDR2 is SASEGT. V lost 7 bases, J lost 6 bases, and 9 bases stayed unmatched. In DNA, the CDR3 is TGTGCCAGCACCGAAATGGGACAGGGGAGTCAGCCCCAGCATTTT. It translates to CASTEMGQGSQPQHF.

The chain is built from TRBV27 and TRBJ2-1, with 7 bases aligning to TRBD2. Looked up from germline, CDR1 is MNHEY and CDR2 is SMNVEV (reference sequence). Unmatched junction bases numbered 2, after V lost 3 bases and J lost 0 bases. CDR3 size: 15 residues. Here the CDR3 reads CASSFGGSSYNEQFF. For the CDR3, the DNA is TGTGCCAGCAGTTTCGGGGGGAGCTCCTACAATGAGCAGTTCTTC.

The CDR3 is CASSSRRAGQRPEKLFF. The CDR3 DNA follows: TGTGCCAGCAGCAGTCGCCGAGCGGGGCAACGTCCGGAAAAACTGTTTTTT. This chain links TRBV14 with TRBJ1-4; a weak D match, TRBD1 (5 bases). CDR1 is SGHDN and CDR2 is FVKESK in the germline V gene. V was cut by 5 bases and J by 8 bases, with 24 bases left in between. The CDR3 runs to 17 residues.